Below, 9 T cell receptor beta chains from the same sample are listed, as sequenced in a study of alternative splicing in chronic myeloid leukemia remission. Time point specified: chronic-phase CML before TKI therapy (screening/day 1). Poly-A-selected mRNA from about 1 ug total RNA formed the libraries. With the bulk RNA-seq reads reprocessed, TCRdb shows one record per CDR3 protein and no DNA. The sample has about 710 distinct CDR3 sequences; around 98% are singletons. The sample here was PBMCs or total blood leukocytes (not recorded which), taken at diagnosis. The receptors come from an adult with chronic myeloid leukemia.

The V gene is TRBV5-4, the J gene TRBJ2-1. The CDR3 spans 12 residues. Germline assignment: CDR1 SGHNT and CDR2 YYREEE (reference sequence). CDR3 protein: CASSRFPNEQFF.

The chain employs TRBV5-1 and TRBJ2-1; TCRdb's D call, TRBD2, is unchecked because there is no DNA. Looked up from germline, CDR1 is SGHRS and CDR2 is YFSETQ. This CDR3 is built from 14 residues. The CDR3: CASSRIGEHNEQFF.

This sequence joins TRBV20-1 and TRBJ2-7; TCRdb returns TRBD2, unconfirmable since there is no DNA. The CDR3 runs 12 residues. Germline lookup yields CDR1 DFQATT and CDR2 SNEGSKA (reference sequence). CDR3 loop: CSAREGVYEQYF.

V and J are TRBV6-2 or TRBV6-3 and TRBJ2-2; TCRdb calls TRBD1, which cannot be checked without DNA. This CDR3 has 13 amino acids. CDR1 is MNHEY and CDR2 is SVGEGT in the germline V gene. The CDR3 loop is CASSYTNTGELFF.

The chain's CDR3 is CASSPYRGSDEKLFF. The rearrangement links TRBV18 to TRBJ1-4. The CDR3 is 15 amino acids. Germline V CDR1 and CDR2: KGHSH, LQKENI.

Only one count was recorded for this clonotype. This chain uses TRBV20-1 with TRBJ2-1; the TCRdb D gene call, TRBD1, has no DNA to confirm it. The CDR3 spans 14 residues. Germline V gives CDR1 DFQATT, CDR2 SNEGSKA (reference sequence). The CDR3 spells CSASTGGALNEQFF.

The V gene is TRBV5-4, the J gene TRBJ2-3. Per germline, CDR1 SGHNT and CDR2 YYREEE (reference sequence). This CDR3 has 11 residues. Here the CDR3 reads CASSIADTQYF. Full variable domain (rest looked up from reference TRBV5-4 and TRBJ2-3): ETGVTQSPTHLIKTRGQQVTLRCSSQSGHNTVSWYQQALGQGPQFIFQYYREEENGRGNFPPRFSGLQFPNYSSELNVNALELDDSALYLCASSIADTQYFGPGTRLTVL.

The genes are TRBV30 and TRBJ2-3; there is no DNA to check the TCRdb D call of TRBD2. This CDR3 has 13 amino acids. Germline CDR1 is GTSNPN and CDR2 is SVGIG (reference sequence). Here the CDR3 reads CSGGEYGTDTQYF. Filled out from reference TRBV30 and TRBJ2-3, the complete variable domain reads SQTIHQWPATLVQPVGSPLSLECTVEGTSNPNLYWYRQAAGRGLQLLFYSVGIGQISSEVPQNLSASRPQDRQFILSSKKLLLSDSGFYLCSGGEYGTDTQYFGPGTRLTVL.

The chain carries TRBV20-1 and TRBJ1-5. The CDR3 covers 12 residues. Germline V CDR1 and CDR2: DFQATT, SNEGSKA (reference sequence). The CDR3 loop is CSARSGVQPQHF.